A selection of T cell receptor beta chains follows, all from one sample in a study of CD8 T cells in ankylosing spondylitis. MiXCR, applied by TCRdb to the 5' RACE reads, yields one record per CDR3 protein. The table includes some 450,000 distinct CDR3 sequences, over 15% detected once. Material for sequencing was blood, either unsorted or a sorted T cell fraction (not recorded which). These receptors were taken from a male donor with ankylosing spondylitis. Each CDR3 is given with its conserved first and last residue. Clone size appears in some rows only: once, few, many, or a class for an expanded clone.

v_call: TRBV7-3
clone_size: few
j_call: TRBJ2-3
cdr3_aa: CASSRTGSGGTDTQYF

v_call: TRBV20-1
clone_size: NA
j_call: TRBJ2-2
cdr3_aa: CSAREPGLAGTGELFF

v_call: TRBV12-3/TRBV12-4
clone_size: NA
j_call: TRBJ2-3
cdr3_aa: CASSLEPSGGAGTQYF

v_call: TRBV6-5
clone_size: few
j_call: TRBJ2-7
cdr3_aa: CASSYAFLAGVDEQYF

v_call: TRBV30
clone_size: few
j_call: TRBJ2-5
cdr3_aa: CAWSLVSETQYF

v_call: TRBV3-1
clone_size: NA
j_call: TRBJ1-3
cdr3_aa: CASSQLGAAGNTIYF

v_call: TRBV20-1
clone_size: NA
j_call: TRBJ1-2
cdr3_aa: CSAPPGPYGYTF

v_call: TRBV7-9
clone_size: NA
j_call: TRBJ1-1
cdr3_aa: CASSPGGAEGTEAFF

v_call: TRBV5-6
clone_size: NA
j_call: TRBJ1-3
cdr3_aa: CASSLVQDSGNTIYF

v_call: TRBV7-8
clone_size: few
j_call: TRBJ2-1
cdr3_aa: CASSEQSSYNEQFF

v_call: TRBV5-1
clone_size: few
j_call: TRBJ1-5
cdr3_aa: CASSWTGLNQPQHF

v_call: TRBV7-2
clone_size: NA
j_call: TRBJ1-2
cdr3_aa: CASSFDWGQKNYGYTF

v_call: TRBV7-9
clone_size: few
j_call: TRBJ1-1
cdr3_aa: CASSTRDRDGWTEAFF

v_call: TRBV7-3
clone_size: NA
j_call: TRBJ2-7
cdr3_aa: CASSLLQGPYEQYF

v_call: TRBV5-5
clone_size: NA
j_call: TRBJ2-2
cdr3_aa: CASSPGPGAAEGLFF

v_call: TRBV12-3/TRBV12-4
clone_size: NA
j_call: TRBJ2-7
cdr3_aa: CASRRQGESYEQYF

v_call: TRBV2
clone_size: NA
j_call: TRBJ1-2
cdr3_aa: CASSEEGTYGYTF

v_call: TRBV5-1
clone_size: few
j_call: TRBJ2-7
cdr3_aa: CASSLDLREQYF

v_call: TRBV2
clone_size: NA
j_call: TRBJ2-5
cdr3_aa: CASRRSGEGGTQYF

v_call: TRBV3-1
clone_size: few
j_call: TRBJ1-2
cdr3_aa: CASSQGPTAFNYGYTF

v_call: TRBV29-1
clone_size: few
j_call: TRBJ1-2
cdr3_aa: CSAEGGVVGGYTF

v_call: TRBV3-1
clone_size: NA
j_call: TRBJ1-4
cdr3_aa: CASSPLASFNEKLFF

v_call: TRBV6-5
clone_size: NA
j_call: TRBJ2-7
cdr3_aa: CASSYSPLGRVQYF

v_call: TRBV2
clone_size: NA
j_call: TRBJ2-5
cdr3_aa: CASSEVTGPVSRETQYF

v_call: TRBV20-1
clone_size: NA
j_call: TRBJ1-1
cdr3_aa: CSAHDRVEAFF

v_call: TRBV18
clone_size: NA
j_call: TRBJ2-6
cdr3_aa: CASSKTADSGANVLTF

v_call: TRBV2
clone_size: once
j_call: TRBJ2-2
cdr3_aa: CASSDLAGGHTGELFF

v_call: TRBV29-1
clone_size: many
j_call: TRBJ1-1
cdr3_aa: CSVADGNTEAFF

v_call: TRBV7-2
clone_size: many
j_call: TRBJ2-2
cdr3_aa: CASSNTGGSGELFF

v_call: TRBV7-2
clone_size: few
j_call: TRBJ2-5
cdr3_aa: CASSLTSGRLETQYF

v_call: TRBV20-1
clone_size: NA
j_call: TRBJ2-1
cdr3_aa: CSAITHNRVSYNEQFF

v_call: TRBV2
clone_size: many
j_call: TRBJ2-7
cdr3_aa: CASSLGFNEQYF

v_call: TRBV19
clone_size: NA
j_call: TRBJ2-3
cdr3_aa: CASRDPGAGGLDTQYF

v_call: TRBV12-3/TRBV12-4
clone_size: many
j_call: TRBJ1-5
cdr3_aa: CASSLQGSNQPQHF

v_call: TRBV7-6
clone_size: many
j_call: TRBJ1-2
cdr3_aa: CASSSLTGPYGYTF

v_call: TRBV5-1
clone_size: few
j_call: TRBJ2-1
cdr3_aa: CASSLHDEQFF

v_call: TRBV7-9
clone_size: NA
j_call: TRBJ1-4
cdr3_aa: CASSLGTVGLKEKLFF

v_call: TRBV10-3
clone_size: many
j_call: TRBJ1-1
cdr3_aa: CAIRDPNRENTEAFF

v_call: TRBV10-3
clone_size: many
j_call: TRBJ1-2
cdr3_aa: CAISESGDRGYGYTF

v_call: TRBV20-1
clone_size: NA
j_call: TRBJ2-5
cdr3_aa: CSATGGASEKETQYF